The text below deals with one TCR beta chain. Its antigen is not known. The sample belongs to a study of cytomegalovirus exposure and HLA in healthy donors. The overall study: Tens of millions of unique TCRs from HLA-typed donors made up an early data release. Genetic ancestry analysis placed over 75% of the 410 or so donors that were genotyped in the Caucasian-associated cluster.

Germline V gives CDR1 SGHNT, CDR2 YYREEE (reference sequence). Trimming took off 0 bases at V and 13 bases at J, with 9 bases between the two ends. The CDR3 is made up of 11 amino acids. General study points: There were reportedly fewer N-insertions in an Asian-associated ancestry cluster than the roughly 610-donor mean, in a later analysis. Cytomegalovirus status was reportedly diagnosed by the classifier with high sensitivity and specificity.

With 60 Vbeta and 13 Jbeta primers, the PCR was carried out. Sequencing used immunoSEQ multiplex PCR; TCRdb keeps in-frame clones, though not all of them. The sample consists of under 200,000 clones, 75% of them appearing once. The sequence came from a woman between 40 and 55 years old in good health and CMV-seropositive. Sample: PBMCs. The chain uses TRBV5-4 and TRBJ2-3, with D possibly matching TRBD2 (5 bases). Written as DNA, the CDR3 is TGTGCCAGCAGCTTGGGCGGACTGGAGTATTTT. This sequence encodes CASSLGGLEYF.